Described below is a single T cell receptor beta chain sequence and its context. Antigen unknown. The germline V gene has CDR1 ENHRY and CDR2 SYGVKD. This CDR3 spans 14 amino acids. The V gene end was trimmed by 2 bases and the J gene end by 5 bases; junction bases not matched to a gene: 2. Using immunoSEQ multiplex PCR, the repertoire was profiled, and TCRdb retains in-frame clones only, with some absent. The table lists 150,000 to 200,000 clones, 86% of them singletons. The sample originates from a study of cytomegalovirus exposure and HLA in healthy donors. Study conclusions and caveats: Researchers counted 180 or so TCR beta chains as cytomegalovirus-associated. In vitro data verified three CMV-associated chains as specific for CMV antigens. Most TCR sequences were rare, but some public TCRs occurred in many donors.

Sequenced: PBMCs. The rearrangement joins TRBV10-3 to TRBJ1-1, with 10 positions matching TRBD1. This clonotype was obtained from a woman between 18 and 30 years old in good health and CMV-seronegative. The CDR3 bases are TGTGCCATCAGTGAGCGGACAGGGGGAACTGAAGCTTTCTTT. This gives the protein CAISERTGGTEAFF.